The clone carrying this TCR beta chain was seen more than once but under ten times. Its specificity is unknown. Unique molecular identifier tags were affixed to discrete cDNA molecules. TCRdb recomputed calls from the 5' RACE reads with MiXCR, one row per CDR3 protein. The table shows 30,000 to 40,000 distinct CDR3 sequences, with 6% to 7.5% occurring only once. This sample was included in a study of early T cells in non-severe SARS-CoV-2 infection. Study context: Sequencing targeted bulk RNA from unsorted whole blood, leaving chains unpaired.

Points from the study as a whole: The VDJdb matching leaned toward anti-spike CD8 responses and overlooked private and CD4 specificities.

Source: whole blood, taken at baseline. The sequence was collected from an adult who was a healthcare worker with PCR-confirmed SARS-CoV-2 infection or an uninfected control (not recorded which).

This CDR3 reads CASSILAGSYNEQFF. CDR3 bases: TGCGCCAGCAGCATACTAGCGGGATCCTACAATGAGCAGTTCTTC. J is TRBJ2-1 and V is TRBV4-3; 10 positions match TRBD2. Germline lookup yields CDR1 LGHNA and CDR2 YSLEER. This CDR3 comprises 15 residues. V lost 5 bases to trimming and J lost 1 base; unmatched junction nucleotides: 2.